Below, 10 T cell receptor beta chains from the same sample are listed, as sequenced in a study of shared T cell receptors in the human thymus. Sequencing was performed with immunoSEQ multiplex PCR; in TCRdb, only in-frame clones are kept and a portion is missing. The sample gives roughly 660,000 clones, more than 75% of which show up once; about 0.01% is in the top ten. These data also formed part of another study, on human thymus T cells.

What was sequenced was thymocytes. The receptors here all came from a boy under three years old with a congenital heart defect.

The chain has TRBV6-5 and TRBJ2-1, with 7 bases that match TRBD2. CDR1 and CDR2 from the germline V gene are MNHEY and SVGAGI. With 8 bases clipped from V and 8 bases from J, the junction kept 12 bases outside the gene matches. The CDR3 contains 14 residues. The CDR3 here is CASSGNREEDEQFF. CDR3 in DNA: TGTGCCAGCTCTGGTAATCGGGAGGAGGATGAGCAGTTCTTC.

V gene TRBV25-1 combines with J gene TRBJ2-1, with 7 bases that match TRBD1. The CDR3 is made up of 14 amino acids. Trimming removed 4 bases from V and 8 bases from J; junction bases left unmatched: 8. Per germline, CDR1 MGHDK and CDR2 SYGVNS. CDR3 in amino acids: CASSVGRGWDEQFF. As DNA, the CDR3 is TGTGCCAGCAGTGTCGGCAGGGGGTGGGATGAGCAGTTCTTC.

The V gene is TRBV29-1, the J gene TRBJ2-7; perhaps TRBD2 as D (6 bases). Trimming took off 4 bases at V and 6 bases at J, with 10 bases between the two ends. Germline lookup yields CDR1 SQVTM and CDR2 ANQGSEA. The CDR3 sequence is 11 residues long. Written as DNA, the CDR3 is TGCAGCGTTGCCGGGAGTGGCGAGCAGTACTTC. Residues: CSVAGSGEQYF.

In regard to this clone: Within the sample, other DNA sequences also encode this same CDR3. The CDR3 DNA reads TGTGCCAGCAGTGAAGGGGGCGGGAGCTCCTACAATGAGCAGTTCTTC. This sequence encodes CASSEGGGSSYNEQFF. The chain links TRBV25-1 to TRBJ2-1; D is possibly TRBD2 (7 bases). There are 16 residues in the CDR3. Trimming pared 2 bases from V and 0 bases from J, leaving 11 bases between. CDR1 is MGHDK, CDR2 SYGVNS, per germline.

Comments on this clone: The identical CDR3 is also encoded by other nucleotide sequences in the sample. CDR3 sequence (DNA): TGTGCCAGCAGCTCGGGACAGATGAACACTGAAGCTTTCTTT. This sequence encodes CASSSGQMNTEAFF. The rearrangement joins TRBV7-3 to TRBJ1-1, with 7 positions matching TRBD1. The germline V gene encodes CDR1 SGHTA and CDR2 FQGTGA. Losses at the gene ends were 4 bases for V and 0 bases for J; bases not matched to a gene: 2. CDR3 size: 14 residues.

This sequence joins TRBV27 and TRBJ1-4, with no clear D. The CDR3 spans 12 residues. V was trimmed by 6 bases and J by 7 bases, leaving 9 bases between them. The germline V gene encodes CDR1 MNHEY and CDR2 SMNVEV (reference sequence). The CDR3 DNA is TGTGCCAGCAGCCCAGGTCCTGAAAAACTGTTTTTT. As protein: CASSPGPEKLFF.

J is TRBJ1-1 and V is TRBV7-2; the match to TRBD1 covers 8 bases. Germline-derived CDR1 and CDR2 are SGHTA and FQGNSA. V trimming: 5 bases; J trimming: 2 bases; junction bases outside the gene matches: 10. The CDR3 runs to 16 residues. The CDR3 region has the DNA TGTGCCAGCAGCCAGGTGGGGACAGGTAACAACACTGAAGCTTTCTTT. It is translated as CASSQVGTGNNTEAFF.

V usage is TRBV6-4 and J usage is TRBJ2-1, with D unresolved. V was pared by 0 bases and J by 9 bases, with 18 bases between. The CDR3 runs 16 residues. In germline, CDR1 is MRHNA, CDR2 SNTAGT. CDR3 DNA: TGTGCCAGCAGTGACTCGGAGTCAGCAAAGACGGTTGAGCAGTTCTTC. Translating it yields CASSDSESAKTVEQFF.

This clone was recorded only once. The rearrangement uses TRBV10-1 and TRBJ2-7; weak D call: TRBD2 (5 bases). The V gene's germline CDR1 is WNHNN and CDR2 SYGVQD (reference sequence). V was cut by 4 bases and J by 1 base, with 11 bases left in between. This CDR3 has 14 amino acids. The CDR3 DNA follows: TGCGCCAGCAGTGGTCAGCGAGGGTCCTACGAGCAGTACTTC. Its protein product is CASSGQRGSYEQYF.

This chain joins TRBV5-4 and TRBJ2-2, with D possibly being TRBD2 (6 bases). V was pared by 4 bases and J by 5 bases, with 15 bases between. The CDR3 totals 15 residues. The germline CDR1 and CDR2 sequences are SGHNT and YYREEE (reference sequence). CDR3 nucleotide sequence: TGTGCCAGCAGCCGGAGGGGAGGCGGTACCGGGGAGCTGTTTTTT. Its protein is CASSRRGGGTGELFF.